The entry below describes one T cell receptor beta chain. This CDR3 comprises 12 residues. The V end lost 10 bases, the J end lost 5 bases, and 15 bases lay between the germline ends. The time point is: blood at routine non-recurrence follow-up after resection. The study sequenced unsorted whole RNA from tumor, nontumor lung or frozen PBMC. The data derive from a study of spatial heterogeneity in lung cancer. About the study: Where present, follow-up PBMC were sequenced a median of about 2 years after resection.

Single TCR cDNA molecules each had their own unique molecular identifier. TCRdb re-derived calls from the 5' RACE reads in MiXCR, one entry per CDR3 protein. The sample carries around 110,000 distinct CDR3 sequences, approximately 12% recorded once. The clonotype originates from a male donor with early-stage non-small cell lung cancer. The V and J genes are TRBV12-3 or TRBV12-4 and TRBJ2-7, with D possibly TRBD2 on 6 matching bases. The specimen was PBMCs, collected at follow-up. CDR3 in DNA: TGTGCCATCGGGGGAAGGACCAACGAGCAGTACTTC. This translates into CAIGGRTNEQYF.